One and the same sample provided the 8 T cell receptor beta chains below, sequenced in a study of blood T cell repertoires in COVID-19. The protocol was immunoSEQ multiplex PCR, while the TCRdb copy is restricted to in-frame clones and leaves out a portion. Of roughly 29,000 clones in the sample, roughly 85% were seen once. Sequenced input: peripheral blood. These receptors were obtained from a woman at least 80 years old with COVID-19, enrolled during active disease.

DNA for the CDR3: TGTGCCAGCAGCTTAGCTACTAGCGGTACCTACGAGCAGTACTTC. It specifies CASSLATSGTYEQYF. The gene calls are TRBV11-1 and TRBJ2-7; TRBD2 aligns across 8 bases. This CDR3 contains 15 residues. The junction had 3 bases not matched to a gene; V was cut back by 0 bases and J by 2 bases. Germline assignment: CDR1 SGHAT and CDR2 FQDESV (reference sequence).

CDR3: CASSEVPGPGYGYTF. CDR3 in DNA: TGTGCCAGCAGTGAAGTTCCGGGTCCGGGGTATGGCTACACCTTC. The rearrangement joins TRBV6-1 to TRBJ1-2; no reliable D call. Deletions cut 1 base from V and 5 bases from J, with 14 bases between. CDR1 MNHNS and CDR2 SASEGT come from the germline V gene. The CDR3 is 15 residues long.

The J gene is TRBJ2-5, the V gene TRBV19, with D possibly TRBD2 on 6 matching bases. Germline CDR1 LNHDA, CDR2 SQIVND (reference sequence). The CDR3 runs to 15 residues. The ends were cut back, 1 base at V and 4 bases at J, with 13 bases in the middle. CDR3 sequence: CASSIGGLLGETQYF. The CDR3 DNA reads as TGTGCCAGTAGTATAGGCGGACTACTGGGAGAGACCCAGTACTTC.

The gene calls are TRBV5-1 and TRBJ1-6; D is ambiguous. The CDR3 extends over 14 amino acids. Germline assignment: CDR1 SGHRS and CDR2 YFSETQ. V lost 5 bases, J lost 7 bases, and 13 bases lay in between. CDR3 sequence: CASSLRGSNSPLHF. The CDR3, as DNA: TGCGCCAGCAGTCTTCGGGGTAGCAATTCACCCCTCCACTTT.

The rearrangement uses TRBV19 and TRBJ2-5; tentatively, D is TRBD2 (6 bases). There are 14 residues in the CDR3. The germline V gene encodes CDR1 LNHDA and CDR2 SQIVND (reference sequence). V lost 6 bases and J 3 bases, leaving 14 bases between the germline ends. CDR3 in DNA: TGTGCCAGTAGACGGGACTCTGGGGAAGAGACCCAGTACTTC. It codes for CASRRDSGEETQYF.

This clone was seen a single time. This chain links TRBV19 with TRBJ1-5; 11 nucleotides line up with TRBD1. This CDR3 is 16 amino acids long. The V gene's germline CDR1 is LNHDA and CDR2 SQIVND (reference sequence). With 10 bases clipped from V and 0 bases from J, the junction kept 8 bases outside the gene matches. The CDR3 is CATHGDRGFSNQPQHF. CDR3 coding DNA: TGTGCCACCCACGGGGACAGGGGGTTTAGCAATCAGCCCCAGCATTTT.

The J gene is TRBJ1-1, the V gene TRBV3-1 (or the pseudogene TRBV3-2), with D possibly TRBD1 on 6 matching bases. CDR3 length: 14 amino acids. The germline gives CDR1 LGHDT, CDR2 YNNKEL (reference sequence). V was trimmed by 4 bases and J by 7 bases, leaving 16 bases between them. The CDR3 DNA sequence: TGTGCCAGCAGCCGGGGGGGCGCTGGGTATGAAGCTTTCTTT. Its translation is CASSRGGAGYEAFF.

This sequence joins TRBV12-3 or TRBV12-4 and TRBJ2-3; weak D call: TRBD2 (5 bases). The CDR3 is 13 amino acids. Trimming removed 5 bases from V and 5 bases from J, with 11 bases in between. The CDR3, as DNA: TGTGCCAGCAGTCCGCCGGGGATAGATACGCAGTATTTT. Its protein product is CASSPPGIDTQYF.